Given below is one TCR beta chain in context. The record originates from a study of shared clonotypes between healthy human individuals. The protocol was immunoSEQ multiplex PCR, while the TCRdb copy is restricted to in-frame clones and leaves out a portion. The data show some 2,500,000 clones, around 90% seen once. Germline V gene lookup returns CDR1 KGHSH and CDR2 LQKENI. The CDR3 contains 15 residues. V was clipped by 2 bases and J by 4 bases, with 11 bases between them. The sequenced sample consisted of naive CD4+ T cells from PBMCs. Noted subset: CD45RA+ positively selected. The gene calls are TRBV18 and TRBJ1-4; D may be TRBD1 (6 bases). This receptor was obtained from a young man in good health. Some clones in this sample may be carry-over from other donors' samples. CDR3 nucleotides: TGTGCCAGCTCACCAAGGGACATCGGTAATGAAAAACTGTTTTTT. Its protein is CASSPRDIGNEKLFF.